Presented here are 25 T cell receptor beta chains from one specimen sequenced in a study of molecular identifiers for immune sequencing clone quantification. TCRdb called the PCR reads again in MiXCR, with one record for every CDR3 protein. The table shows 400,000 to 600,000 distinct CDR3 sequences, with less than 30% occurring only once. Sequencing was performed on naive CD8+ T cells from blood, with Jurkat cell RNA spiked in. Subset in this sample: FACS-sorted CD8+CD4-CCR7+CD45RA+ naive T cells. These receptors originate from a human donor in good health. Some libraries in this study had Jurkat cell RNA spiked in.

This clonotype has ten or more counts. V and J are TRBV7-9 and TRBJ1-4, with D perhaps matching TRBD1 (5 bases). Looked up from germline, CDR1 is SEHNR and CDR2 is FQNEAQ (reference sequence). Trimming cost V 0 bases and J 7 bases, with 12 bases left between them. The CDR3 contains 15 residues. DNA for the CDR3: TGTGCCAGCAGCTTAGCGGAGGGGAAACGTGAAAAACTGTTTTTT. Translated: CASSLAEGKREKLFF.

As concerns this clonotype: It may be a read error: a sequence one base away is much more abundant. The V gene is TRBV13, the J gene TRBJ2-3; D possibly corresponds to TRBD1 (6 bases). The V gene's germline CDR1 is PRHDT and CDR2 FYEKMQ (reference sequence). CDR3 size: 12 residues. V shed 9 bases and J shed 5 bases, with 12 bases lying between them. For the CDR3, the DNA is TGTGCCAGTGGACAGTGGGAAGATACGCAGTATTTT. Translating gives CASGQWEDTQYF.

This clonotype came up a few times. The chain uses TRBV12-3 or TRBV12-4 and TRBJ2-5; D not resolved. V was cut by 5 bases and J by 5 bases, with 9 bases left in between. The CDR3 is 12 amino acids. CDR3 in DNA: TGTGCCAGCAGTCCTACTTTCGAGACCCAGTACTTC. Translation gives CASSPTFETQYF.

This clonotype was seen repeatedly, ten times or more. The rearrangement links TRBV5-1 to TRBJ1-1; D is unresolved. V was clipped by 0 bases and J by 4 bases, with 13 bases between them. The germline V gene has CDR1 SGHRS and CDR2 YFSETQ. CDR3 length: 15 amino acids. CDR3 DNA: TGCGCCAGCAGCTTGGGACAACCCCCTATCACTGAAGCTTTCTTT. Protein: CASSLGQPPITEAFF.

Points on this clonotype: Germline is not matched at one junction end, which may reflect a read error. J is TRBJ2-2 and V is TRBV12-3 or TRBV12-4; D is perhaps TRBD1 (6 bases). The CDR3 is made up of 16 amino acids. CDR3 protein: CATSPTGTLSTGELFF. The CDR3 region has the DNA TGTGCCACCAGTCCAACCGGGACATTGAGCACCGGGGAGCTGTTTTTT.

The CDR3 protein is CASSARDTDNEQFF. CDR3 nucleotide sequence: TGTGCCAGCAGTGCCCGGGACACCGACAATGAGCAGTTCTTC. The gene calls are TRBV28 and TRBJ2-1; D is possibly TRBD1 (6 bases). The CDR3 runs 14 residues. Looked up from germline, CDR1 is MDHEN and CDR2 is SYDVKM. V lost 5 bases to trimming and J lost 5 bases, with 13 bases between them. Full variable domain (remainder filled in from reference TRBV28 and TRBJ2-1): DVKVTQSSRYLVKRTGEKVFLECVQDMDHENMFWYRQDPGLGLRLIYFSYDVKMKEKGDIPEGYSVSREKKERFSLILESASTNQTSMYLCASSARDTDNEQFFGPGTRLTVL.

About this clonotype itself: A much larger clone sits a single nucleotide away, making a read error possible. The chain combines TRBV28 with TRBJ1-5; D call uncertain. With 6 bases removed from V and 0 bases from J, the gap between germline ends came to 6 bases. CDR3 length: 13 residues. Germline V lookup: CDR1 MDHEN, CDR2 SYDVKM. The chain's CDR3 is CASRSHSNQPQHF. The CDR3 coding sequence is TGTGCCAGCAGGAGTCATAGCAATCAGCCCCAGCATTTT.

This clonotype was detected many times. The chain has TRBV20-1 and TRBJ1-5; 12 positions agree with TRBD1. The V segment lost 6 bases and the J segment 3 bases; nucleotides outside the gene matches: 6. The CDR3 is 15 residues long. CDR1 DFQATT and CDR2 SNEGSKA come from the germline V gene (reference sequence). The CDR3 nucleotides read TGCAGTGCAGGGGACAGGGGGCCGGTCAATCAGCCCCAGCATTTT. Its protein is CSAGDRGPVNQPQHF.

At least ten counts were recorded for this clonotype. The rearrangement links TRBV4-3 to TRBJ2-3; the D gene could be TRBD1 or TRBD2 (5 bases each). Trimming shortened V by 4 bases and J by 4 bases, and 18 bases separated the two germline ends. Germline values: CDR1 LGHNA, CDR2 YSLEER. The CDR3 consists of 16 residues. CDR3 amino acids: CASSPRGGPGSDTQYF. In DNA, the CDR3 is TGCGCCAGCAGCCCAAGGGGCGGGCCAGGGTCAGATACGCAGTATTTT.

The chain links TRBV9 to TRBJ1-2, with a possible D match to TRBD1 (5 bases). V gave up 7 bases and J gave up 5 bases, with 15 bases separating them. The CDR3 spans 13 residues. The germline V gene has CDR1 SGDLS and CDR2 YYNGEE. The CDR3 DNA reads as TGTGCCAGCTCCCGACCCCAGGGATATGGCTACACCTTC. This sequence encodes CASSRPQGYGYTF.

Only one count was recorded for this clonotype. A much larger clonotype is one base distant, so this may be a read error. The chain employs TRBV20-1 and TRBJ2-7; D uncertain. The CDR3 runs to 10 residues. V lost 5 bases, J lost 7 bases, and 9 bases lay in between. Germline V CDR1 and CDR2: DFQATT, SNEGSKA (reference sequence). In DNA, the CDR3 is TGCAGTGCTCCGAAGACAGAGCAGTACTTC. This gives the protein CSAPKTEQYF.

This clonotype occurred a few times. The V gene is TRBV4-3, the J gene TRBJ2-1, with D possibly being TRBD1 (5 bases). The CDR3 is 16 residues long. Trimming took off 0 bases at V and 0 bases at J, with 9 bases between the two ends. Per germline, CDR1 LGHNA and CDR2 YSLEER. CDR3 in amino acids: CASSQDSGASYNEQFF. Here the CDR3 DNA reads TGCGCCAGCAGCCAAGATAGTGGGGCCTCCTACAATGAGCAGTTCTTC.

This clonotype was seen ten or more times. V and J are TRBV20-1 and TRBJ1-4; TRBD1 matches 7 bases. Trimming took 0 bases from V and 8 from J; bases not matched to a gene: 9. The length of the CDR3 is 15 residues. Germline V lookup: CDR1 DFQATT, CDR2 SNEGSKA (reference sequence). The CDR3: CSARDEGAGEEKLFF. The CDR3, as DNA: TGCAGTGCTAGAGATGAGGGGGCTGGGGAAGAAAAACTGTTTTTT.

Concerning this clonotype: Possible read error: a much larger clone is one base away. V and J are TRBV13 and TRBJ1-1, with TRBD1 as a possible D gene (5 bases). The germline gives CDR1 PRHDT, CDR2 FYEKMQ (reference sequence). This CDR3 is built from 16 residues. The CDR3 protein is CASSFFPLTLDTGAFF. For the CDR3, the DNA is TGTGCCAGCAGCTTTTTCCCACTAACATTGGACACTGGAGCTTTCTTT. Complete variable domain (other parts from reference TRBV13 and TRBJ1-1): AAGVIQSPRHLIKEKRETATLKCYPIPRHDTVYWYQQGPGQDPQFLISFYEKMQSDKGSIPDRFSAQQFSDYHSELNMSSLELGDSALYFCASSFFPLTLDTGAFFGQGTRLTVV.

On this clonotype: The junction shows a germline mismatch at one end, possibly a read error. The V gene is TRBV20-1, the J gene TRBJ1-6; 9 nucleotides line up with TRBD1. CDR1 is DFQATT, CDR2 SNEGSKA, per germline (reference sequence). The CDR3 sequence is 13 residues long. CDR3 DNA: TGCAGTGCCAGGACAGGGGATTATTCCCCCCTCCACTTT. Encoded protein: CSARTGDYSPLHF.

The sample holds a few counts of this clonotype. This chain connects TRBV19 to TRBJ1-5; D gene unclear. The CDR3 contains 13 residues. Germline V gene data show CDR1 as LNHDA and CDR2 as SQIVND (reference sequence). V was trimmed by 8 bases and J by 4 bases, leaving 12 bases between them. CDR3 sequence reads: CASWDRGNQPQHF. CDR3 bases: TGTGCCAGTTGGGATCGGGGTAATCAGCCCCAGCATTTT.

CDR3 coding DNA: TGTGCCAGCAGACGATCAGAACGGAACTCTGGGGCCAACGTCCTGACTTTC. It yields the protein CASRRSERNSGANVLTF. The gene calls are TRBV2 and TRBJ2-6; no firm D call. V gave up 6 bases and J gave up 0 bases, with 15 bases separating them. This CDR3 has 17 residues. Germline lookup yields CDR1 SNHLY and CDR2 FYNNEI. The whole variable domain, filled in from reference TRBV2 and TRBJ2-6, reads EPEVTQTPSHQVTQMGQEVILRCVPISNHLYFYWYRQILGQKVEFLVSFYNNEISEKSEIFDDQFSVERPDGSNFTLKIRSTKLEDSAMYFCASRRSERNSGANVLTFGAGSRLTVL.

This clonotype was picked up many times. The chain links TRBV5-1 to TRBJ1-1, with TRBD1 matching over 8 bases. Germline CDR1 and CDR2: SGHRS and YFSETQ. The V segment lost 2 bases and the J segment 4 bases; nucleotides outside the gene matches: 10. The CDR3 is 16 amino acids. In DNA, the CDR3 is TGCGCCAGCAGCTTTGACAGGGGTGATGGGAGCACTGAAGCTTTCTTT. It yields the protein CASSFDRGDGSTEAFF.

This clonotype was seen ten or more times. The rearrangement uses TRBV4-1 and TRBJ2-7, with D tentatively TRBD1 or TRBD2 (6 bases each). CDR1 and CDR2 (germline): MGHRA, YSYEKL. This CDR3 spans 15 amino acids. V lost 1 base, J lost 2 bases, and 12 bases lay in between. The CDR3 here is CASSQGPGATYEQYF. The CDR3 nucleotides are TGCGCCAGCAGCCAAGGTCCGGGGGCTACCTACGAGCAGTACTTC.

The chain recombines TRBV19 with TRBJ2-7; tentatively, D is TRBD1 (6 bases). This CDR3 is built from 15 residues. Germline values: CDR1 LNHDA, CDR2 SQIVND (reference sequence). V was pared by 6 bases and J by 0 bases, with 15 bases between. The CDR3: CASRSGTRSSYEQYF. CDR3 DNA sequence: TGTGCCAGTAGATCCGGGACACGGAGCTCCTACGAGCAGTACTTC. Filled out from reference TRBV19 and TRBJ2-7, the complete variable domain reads DGGITQSPKYLFRKEGQNVTLSCEQNLNHDAMYWYRQDPGQGLRLIYYSQIVNDFQKGDIAEGYSVSREKKESFPLTVTSAQKNPTAFYLCASRSGTRSSYEQYFGPGTRLTVT.

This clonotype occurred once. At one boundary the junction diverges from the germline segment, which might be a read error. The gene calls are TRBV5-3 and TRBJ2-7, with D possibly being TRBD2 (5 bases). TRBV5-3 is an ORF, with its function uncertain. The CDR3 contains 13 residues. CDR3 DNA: TGTGCCAGCAGCTTCAGGCCTTGGGAGGAGCAGTACTTC. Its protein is CASSFRPWEEQYF.

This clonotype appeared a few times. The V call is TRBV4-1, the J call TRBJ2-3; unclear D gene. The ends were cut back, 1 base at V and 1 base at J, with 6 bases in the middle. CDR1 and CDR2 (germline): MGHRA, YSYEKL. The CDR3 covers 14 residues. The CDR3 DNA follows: TGCGCCAGCAGCCAAGGGGTTGGCACAGATACGCAGTATTTT. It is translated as CASSQGVGTDTQYF.

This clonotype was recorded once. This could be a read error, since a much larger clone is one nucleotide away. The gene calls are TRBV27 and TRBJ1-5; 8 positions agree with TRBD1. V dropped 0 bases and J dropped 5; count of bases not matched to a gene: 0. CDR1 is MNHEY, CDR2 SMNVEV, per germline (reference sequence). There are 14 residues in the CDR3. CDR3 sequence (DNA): TGTGCCAGCAGTTTATCGACAGGGGATCAGCCCCAGCATTTT. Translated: CASSLSTGDQPQHF.

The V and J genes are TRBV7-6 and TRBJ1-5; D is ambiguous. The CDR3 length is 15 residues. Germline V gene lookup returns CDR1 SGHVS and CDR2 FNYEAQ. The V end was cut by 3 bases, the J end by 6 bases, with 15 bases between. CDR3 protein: CASSFGPLGAQPQHF. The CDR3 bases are TGTGCCAGCAGCTTTGGCCCCCTAGGCGCTCAGCCCCAGCATTTT.

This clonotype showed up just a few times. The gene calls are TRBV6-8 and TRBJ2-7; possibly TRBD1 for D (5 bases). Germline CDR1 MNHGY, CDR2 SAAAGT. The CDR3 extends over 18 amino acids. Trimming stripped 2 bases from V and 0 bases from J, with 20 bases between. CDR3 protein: CASSYESPTGDRSYEQYF. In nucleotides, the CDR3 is TGTGCCAGCAGTTACGAATCCCCAACAGGCGACCGCTCCTACGAGCAGTACTTC.